The next 18 T cell receptor beta chains were all read from a single sample in a study of immune heterogeneity within non-small cell lung tumors (dated by TCRdb to the late 2010s). Reads for this sample came from a HiSeq X Ten. The TCR beta CDR3 region was amplified with a multiplex PCR system whose first round ran for about 9 cycles using 32 V-gene forward primers and 13 J-gene reverse primers. TCRdb cleaned the public reads at Q25 with fastp, built clones with MiXCR and kept in-frame beta chains. For every CDR3 protein sequence, its rows merge into one entry that carries the most common genes and DNA. This sample gives fewer than 15,000 distinct CDR3 sequences in total; around 23% of them show up just once. 13% of the sample lies in the top ten. Genomic DNA was extracted from bulk tumor tissue and used as the TCR template, and 600 ng gDNA was amplified per sample. Multiple biopsies per primary tumor were taken during surgery, spaced as far apart as possible within the tumor mass. The study cohort was described as untreated and was composed of newly diagnosed NSCLC cases undergoing curative surgery.

Sequencing was carried out using lung tumor tissue. All receptors derive from a man aged 50 to 59 with non-small cell lung cancer.

This clonotype is labeled medium-sized. The chain is built from TRBV28 and TRBJ1-2; D is uncertain. The germline CDR1 and CDR2 sequences are MDHEN and SYDVKM. The CDR3 loop spans 11 amino acids. Trimming cost V 4 bases and J 13 bases, with 13 bases left between them. Here the CDR3 reads CASSSRTELTF. As DNA, the CDR3 is TGTGCCAGCAGTTCACGGACGGAACTCACCTTC.

A note on this clonotype: With a much larger clone just one base away, this may be a read error. The V call is TRBV9, the J call TRBJ2-1; possibly TRBD1 or TRBD2 for D (5 bases each). The CDR3 extends over 19 amino acids. Germline CDR1 SGDLS, CDR2 YYNGEE. The V and J ends lost 0 bases and 10 bases respectively, with 29 bases between them. As DNA, the CDR3 is TGTGCCAGCAGCGTAGATCCTTGGGTCGGGGCGTCCGATCGGGGAGAGCAGTTCTTC. This gives the protein CASSVDPWVGASDRGEQFF.

This clonotype was counted at least ten times. The J gene is TRBJ2-6, the V gene TRBV19; TRBD1 is a possible D gene (5 bases). Trimming pared 4 bases from V and 0 bases from J, leaving 10 bases between. Germline CDR1 LNHDA, CDR2 SQIVND (reference sequence). This CDR3 has 16 residues. Here the CDR3 reads CASSNSRGSGANVLTF. CDR3 sequence (DNA): TGTGCCAGTAGTAACTCAAGGGGCTCTGGGGCCAACGTCCTGACTTTC.

This clonotype was picked up many times. This chain uses TRBV5-1 with TRBJ2-5, with TRBD2 matching 16 bases. Germline V gene data show CDR1 as SGHRS and CDR2 as YFSETQ. The CDR3 totals 15 residues. The J segment lost 4 bases and the V segment lost 6 bases, leaving 3 bases of the junction unmatched. The CDR3 here is CASMGLAGGSETQYF. CDR3 nucleotide sequence: TGCGCCAGCATGGGACTAGCGGGAGGGTCAGAGACCCAGTACTTC.

There are a few counts of this clonotype. This chain uses TRBV3-1 with TRBJ2-6; TRBD1 is a possible D gene (6 bases). This CDR3 has 14 amino acids. CDR1 is LGHDT, CDR2 YNNKEL, per germline (reference sequence). Trimming took 6 bases from V and 3 from J, leaving 9 bases between them. CDR3 sequence reads: CASRRTDGANVLTF. Here the CDR3 DNA reads TGTGCCAGCAGACGGACAGATGGGGCCAACGTCCTGACTTTC.

This clonotype showed up many times. The chain carries TRBV4-1 and TRBJ2-1; the D gene could be TRBD1 or TRBD2 (5 bases each). CDR1 is MGHRA, CDR2 YSYEKL, per germline. The CDR3 spans 15 residues. V lost 1 base and J 4 bases, leaving 11 bases between the germline ends. The CDR3 protein is CASSQGGVLYNEQFF. As DNA, the CDR3 is TGCGCCAGCAGCCAAGGAGGGGTACTATACAATGAGCAGTTCTTC.

This clonotype was seen more than once but under ten times. This sequence joins TRBV7-9 and TRBJ1-2, with 7 positions matching TRBD1. After removal of 1 base from V and 8 bases from J, the junction contained 10 bases not matched to a gene. The CDR3 consists of 15 residues. The germline gives CDR1 SEHNR, CDR2 FQNEAQ (reference sequence). CDR3 sequence reads: CASSLENRGNDGYTF. The CDR3 DNA reads as TGTGCCAGCAGCTTAGAGAACAGGGGCAATGACGGCTACACCTTC.

This clonotype appeared many times. The chain carries TRBV30 and TRBJ1-1; D not resolved. The CDR3 length is 16 residues. The V end lost 3 bases, the J end lost 0 bases, and 17 bases lay between the germline ends. Looked up from germline, CDR1 is GTSNPN and CDR2 is SVGIG (reference sequence). The CDR3 loop is CAWSRHVRGLNTEAFF. The CDR3 DNA follows: TGTGCCTGGAGCAGACACGTTCGTGGATTGAACACTGAAGCTTTCTTT.

The V and J genes are TRBV5-4 and TRBJ1-1; TRBD1 is a possible D gene (5 bases). CDR1 SGHNT and CDR2 YYREEE come from the germline V gene (reference sequence). Trimming pared 5 bases from V and 1 base from J, leaving 15 bases between. The CDR3 spans 15 residues. CDR3 sequence: CASRTGGAKNTEAFF. In DNA, the CDR3 is TGTGCCAGCAGGACCGGAGGGGCCAAGAACACTGAAGCTTTCTTT.

Many counts were recorded for this clonotype. The chain is built from TRBV10-1 and TRBJ2-1; 7 bases are shared with TRBD2. Germline V lookup: CDR1 WNHNN, CDR2 SYGVQD (reference sequence). The CDR3 runs 14 residues. Unmatched junction bases numbered 4, after V lost 3 bases and J lost 5 bases. CDR3 sequence reads: CASSDSLADNEQFF. CDR3 DNA sequence: TGCGCCAGCAGTGACAGTCTAGCGGACAATGAGCAGTTCTTC.

This clonotype was recorded many times. The V and J genes are TRBV25-1 and TRBJ1-4, with D possibly being TRBD1 (6 bases). The V gene's germline CDR1 is MGHDK and CDR2 SYGVNS. Trimming removed 4 bases at V and 7 bases at J, with 25 bases between. This CDR3 comprises 18 residues. The CDR3 nucleotides read TGTGCCAGCAGTGCCTCCCCGGAGGGTCTCCCACAGGGTGAAAAACTGTTTTTT. It is translated as CASSASPEGLPQGEKLFF.

This clonotype is classed as medium-sized. The chain combines TRBV30 with TRBJ1-1; a weak D match, TRBD1 (5 bases). There are 15 residues in the CDR3. Trimming removed 2 bases at V and 2 bases at J, with 15 bases between. CDR1 is GTSNPN and CDR2 is SVGIG in the germline V gene (reference sequence). CDR3 region: CAWSLRASPNTEAFF. CDR3 bases: TGTGCCTGGAGTCTCAGGGCCTCGCCAAACACTGAAGCTTTCTTT.

This chain uses TRBV5-6 with TRBJ2-2; D may be TRBD2 (5 bases). V shed 7 bases and J shed 13 bases, with 23 bases lying between them. Germline lookup yields CDR1 SGHDT and CDR2 YYEEEE. This CDR3 has 14 residues. The chain's CDR3 is CASQVEANTRGLFF. CDR3 sequence (DNA): TGTGCCAGCCAAGTTGAGGCGAACACCCGGGGGCTGTTTTTT.

V usage is TRBV15 and J usage is TRBJ2-3; either TRBD1 or TRBD2 may supply D (5 bases each). V was clipped by 6 bases and J by 14 bases, with 18 bases between them. CDR3 length equals 12 residues. Per germline, CDR1 LNHNV and CDR2 YYDKDF (reference sequence). CDR3: CATSPLGDRLYF. CDR3 nucleotide sequence: TGTGCCACCAGTCCCTTGGGGGATAGGCTGTATTTT.

In the case of this clonotype: A read error may explain this, as a much larger clone is one base away. The CDR3 does not end in the conserved phenylalanine or tryptophan, so this is likely a read error. The chain carries TRBV7-9 and TRBJ2-1; 8 positions agree with TRBD1. The CDR3 contains 12 residues. The V segment lost 5 bases and the J segment 11 bases; nucleotides outside the gene matches: 5. Germline values: CDR1 SEHNR, CDR2 FQNEAQ (reference sequence). The CDR3 DNA sequence: TGTGCCAGCAGCCCGGACAGGGCGAAGCAGTTCCTC. As protein: CASSPDRAKQFL.

Note on this clonotype: Relative to the germline gene, one junction end is altered; a read error may explain this. This chain uses TRBV20-1 with TRBJ2-7; no definite D call. CDR3 length: 14 residues. Per germline, CDR1 DFQATT and CDR2 SNEGSKA (reference sequence). The CDR3 protein is CSSLLSSKTYDQYF. The CDR3 region has the DNA TGCAGTTCCCTACTGTCCTCCAAAACCTACGATCAGTACTTC.

This clonotype was picked up many times. V usage is TRBV19 and J usage is TRBJ2-2; D gene uncertain. The germline V gene has CDR1 LNHDA and CDR2 SQIVND (reference sequence). Between the trimmed V and J ends, which lost 3 bases and 4 bases, there was a span of 6 bases. The CDR3 length is 13 residues. For the CDR3, the DNA is TGTGCCAGTAGTATGCCGGGCACCGGGGAGCTGTTTTTT. It codes for CASSMPGTGELFF.

Details on this clonotype: At one boundary the junction diverges from the germline segment, which might be a read error. The chain combines TRBV9 with TRBJ1-1, with D possibly TRBD1 on 6 matching bases. The CDR3 loop spans 14 amino acids. Per the germline V gene, CDR1 is SGDLS and CDR2 is YYNGEE. The CDR3 DNA reads TGTGCCAGCAGCGCGACAGGTATGAACAATGAAGCTTTCTTT. Translation gives CASSATGMNNEAFF.